This TCR beta chain is from a study of immune heterogeneity within non-small cell lung tumors. Study-wide findings and caveats: Local clonality of T cells correlated moderately yet significantly with local tumor mutational burden (R approximately 0.35). While identical dominant CDR3 beta clonotypes recurred across tumor sites within a patient, high-frequency clones unique to individual sites also appeared.

Template material comprised bulk tumor genomic DNA at 450 to 650 ng per sample. Spaced far apart, several biopsies were taken from each primary tumor during surgery. Undergoing curative surgery were patients whose non-small cell lung cancer was untreated and newly diagnosed. The CDR3 sequence is 15 residues long. Germline V gene sequence: CDR1 LGHDT, CDR2 YNNKEL (reference sequence). V lost 1 base and J lost 10; bases outside the gene matches: 3. About this clonotype: Its antigen is not identified.

The TCR beta CDR3 region was amplified by multiplex PCR employing 32 V and 13 J primers. TCRdb redid the calling of the multiplex PCR reads with MiXCR, one entry per CDR3 protein. The profile shows 5,000 to 6,500 distinct CDR3 sequences, 15% to 20% of them singletons. The V call is TRBV3-1, the J call TRBJ1-6; 11 nucleotides line up with TRBD1. The TCR originated in a man aged 35 to 55 with non-small cell lung cancer. The specimen was lung tumor tissue. Here the CDR3 DNA reads TGTGCCAGCAGCCAAGGAGGGACAGGGGGATCACCCCTCCACTTT. This gives the protein CASSQGGTGGSPLHF.